Listed below are T cell receptor beta chains from one sample, sequenced in a study of blood T cell repertoires in COVID-19. Sequenced by immunoSEQ multiplex PCR; TCRdb stores in-frame clones only, minus some. The sample carries 250,000 to 350,000 clones, roughly nine tenths recorded once. Source material: peripheral blood. All receptors derive from a woman aged 35 to 49 who had recovered from COVID-19. The CDR3 runs from the conserved cysteine through the conserved F or W. The D gene is left open where the match is weak. Some rows have no size entry. The others give once, few or many, or a class for an expanded clone.

d_call j_call v_call clone_size cdr3_aa cdr3_nt
. TRBJ1-2 TRBV28 . CASSSLGRANYGYTF TGTGCCAGCAGTTCCCTAGGGAGGGCTAACTATGGCTACACCTTC
. TRBJ2-7 TRBV28 . CASSPDTRASEQYF TGTGCCAGCAGCCCTGACACCAGAGCTTCCGAGCAGTACTTC
. TRBJ2-2 TRBV19 . CASSIGGSNTGELFF TGTGCCAGTAGTATCGGCGGGTCGAACACCGGGGAGCTGTTTTTT
TRBD2 TRBJ2-1 TRBV27 . CASRTSGSSYNEQFF TGTGCCAGCCGGACTAGCGGAAGCTCCTACAATGAGCAGTTCTTC
. TRBJ2-1 TRBV14 . CASSPIYNEQFF TGTGCCAGCAGCCCTATTTACAATGAGCAGTTCTTC
TRBD1 TRBJ1-5 TRBV6-1 . CASSERRTGMGNQPQHF TGTGCCAGCAGTGAAAGGAGGACAGGGATGGGCAATCAGCCCCAGCATTTT
TRBD1 TRBJ1-5 TRBV7-2 . CASSSGQGNQPQHF TGTGCCAGCAGCTCCGGACAGGGCAATCAGCCCCAGCATTTT
TRBD1 TRBJ1-3 TRBV29-1 . CSATGQGSGNTIYF TGCAGCGCAACAGGACAGGGGTCGGGAAACACCATATATTTT
TRBD1 TRBJ2-7 TRBV19 . CASRMGQGDEQYF TGTGCCAGTAGGATGGGACAGGGCGACGAGCAGTACTTC
. TRBJ2-2 TRBV14 few CASSQGGSGELFF TGTGCCAGCAGCCAAGGGGGCTCCGGGGAGCTGTTTTTT
. TRBJ2-7 TRBV7-8 . CASSLAKEDGQYF TGTGCCAGCAGCTTAGCGAAGGAGGACGGGCAGTACTTC
TRBD2 TRBJ2-7 TRBV12-5 . CASAKRESPYEQYF TGTGCTAGCGCGAAGCGGGAGTCCCCCTACGAGCAGTACTTC
TRBD1 TRBJ2-7 TRBV10-3 once CAISGTGSRFEQYF TGTGCCATCAGTGGGACAGGGTCTAGGTTCGAGCAGTACTTC
. TRBJ1-2 TRBV28 few CASSPSAGGLYGYTF TGTGCCAGCAGTCCCTCCGCGGGGGGACTCTATGGCTACACCTTC
. TRBJ2-3 TRBV28 . CASSFSPRWRVDTQYF TGTGCCAGCAGTTTTTCTCCCAGGTGGCGCGTAGATACGCAGTATTTT
. TRBJ1-5 TRBV10-3 once CAIGAGNQNQPQHF TGTGCCATCGGGGCCGGCAACCAGAATCAGCCCCAGCATTTT
. TRBJ1-1 TRBV5-1 . CASSLETGTNTEAFF TGCGCCAGCAGCCTAGAAACAGGGACAAACACTGAAGCTTTCTTT
. TRBJ2-1 TRBV7-3 . CASSPSQGTEQFF TGTGCCAGCAGCCCAAGTCAGGGGACTGAGCAGTTCTTC
. TRBJ2-3 TRBV5-1 . CASTLLTGSGTDTQYF TGCGCCAGCACCCTTCTCACCGGGAGTGGGACAGATACGCAGTATTTT
TRBD1 TRBJ1-1 TRBV4-1 . CASSLRDSPNTEAFF TGCGCCAGCAGCCTTAGGGACAGCCCAAACACTGAAGCTTTCTTT
. TRBJ2-1 TRBV4-2 . CASSQDGRGDREQFF TGTGCCAGCAGCCAAGATGGGCGGGGTGACCGTGAGCAGTTCTTC
TRBD2 TRBJ2-1 TRBV7-2 . CASSPHGGGGDEQFF TGTGCCAGCAGCCCACACGGGGGGGGAGGCGATGAGCAGTTCTTC
. TRBJ1-1 TRBV30 . CAWSGQPQGSAFF TGTGCCTGGAGTGGTCAGCCCCAGGGGTCGGCTTTCTTT
. TRBJ1-1 TRBV30 once CAWSVPWGHERSSNTEAFF TGTGCCTGGAGTGTCCCATGGGGACACGAGAGGAGTTCCAACACTGAAGCTTTCTTT
TRBD1 TRBJ2-7 TRBV2 once CASRYGTGDYEQYF TGTGCCAGCAGATACGGGACAGGAGACTACGAGCAGTACTTC
TRBD2 TRBJ2-1 TRBV25-1 . CASSESPGTSVAQEQFF TGTGCCAGCAGTGAAAGTCCGGGGACTAGCGTTGCACAGGAGCAGTTCTTC
. TRBJ1-5 TRBV28 . CASRRIKQGNQPQHF TGTGCCAGCAGGCGAATAAAGCAGGGTAATCAGCCCCAGCATTTT
TRBD2 TRBJ2-3 TRBV3-1/TRBV3-2 . CASSQDLAGGPADTQYF TGTGCCAGCAGCCAAGATCTAGCGGGAGGGCCCGCAGATACGCAGTATTTT
. TRBJ1-4 TRBV11-2 . CASSLSPNEKLFF TGTGCCAGCAGCTTATCCCCGAATGAAAAACTGTTTTTT
. TRBJ2-7 TRBV27 few CASSGGDSSYEQYF TGTGCCAGCAGCGGCGGGGACTCCTCCTACGAGCAGTACTTC
TRBD1 TRBJ2-1 TRBV5-6 . CASSKGQGANEQFF TGTGCCAGCAGCAAGGGACAGGGGGCAAATGAGCAGTTCTTC
TRBD1 TRBJ1-6 TRBV7-9 . CASSFIGTENSPLHF TGTGCCAGCAGCTTTATCGGGACAGAGAATTCACCCCTCCACTTT
TRBD1 TRBJ2-7 TRBV19 . CATSPGTGAEQYF TGTGCCACCTCCCCCGGGACAGGGGCCGAGCAGTACTTC
. TRBJ1-2 TRBV7-9 . CASSDEGSFNGYTF TGTGCCAGCAGTGACGAGGGTTCGTTCAATGGCTACACCTTC
. TRBJ2-7 TRBV2 . CASSSQGLLEQYF TGTGCCAGCAGTTCCCAGGGATTACTCGAGCAGTACTTC
TRBD2 TRBJ2-1 TRBV7-9 . CASSQGLAAPSYNEQFF TGTGCCAGCAGCCAGGGACTAGCCGCGCCCTCCTACAATGAGCAGTTCTTC
TRBD1 TRBJ2-5 TRBV7-8 . CASSPRTGEPYGASQYF TGTGCCAGCAGCCCGCGGACAGGGGAGCCCTACGGGGCGTCCCAGTACTTC
. TRBJ2-2 TRBV6-6 . CASRGGPNTGELFF TGTGCCAGCAGAGGAGGACCGAACACCGGGGAGCTGTTTTTT
TRBD2 TRBJ2-3 TRBV28 . CASSFAGTSGIDTQYF TGTGCCAGCAGTTTCGCTGGGACTAGCGGGATCGATACGCAGTATTTT
TRBD1 TRBJ1-2 TRBV7-8 . CASSTGVGLGYTF TGTGCCAGCAGCACAGGGGTTGGTCTTGGCTACACCTTC
TRBD1 TRBJ2-1 TRBV2 . CASSVRDRNEQFF TGTGCCAGCAGTGTCCGGGACAGAAATGAGCAGTTCTTC
. TRBJ2-7 TRBV5-1 once CASSLEARDYEQYF TGCGCCAGCAGCTTGGAGGCCAGGGATTACGAGCAGTACTTC
. TRBJ1-1 TRBV27 . CASGWADEAFF TGTGCCAGCGGTTGGGCTGACGAAGCTTTCTTT
. TRBJ2-7 TRBV19 . CASSPRADAYEQYF TGTGCCAGTAGCCCACGTGCGGATGCCTACGAGCAGTACTTC
. TRBJ2-2 TRBV9 once CASSVPSSSDTPGELFF TGTGCCAGCAGCGTACCTTCGAGTTCCGACACCCCCGGGGAGCTGTTTTTT
TRBD2 TRBJ2-1 TRBV7-7 . CASSQIGLAGANEQFF TGTGCTAGCAGCCAAATCGGACTAGCGGGAGCCAATGAGCAGTTCTTC
. TRBJ2-7 TRBV4-1 . CASSQEDRFYEQYF TGCGCCAGCAGCCAAGAAGACAGGTTTTACGAGCAGTACTTC